The 27 T cell receptor beta chains below come from one sample, sequenced in a study of blood T cell repertoires in COVID-19. Sequenced by immunoSEQ multiplex PCR; TCRdb stores in-frame clones only, minus some. The table lists around 200,000 clones, less than 90% of them singletons. The sequencing sample was made of peripheral blood. The receptors were gathered from a woman aged 40 to 50 with acute or convalescent COVID-19.

V is TRBV18 and J is TRBJ2-7; D perhaps matches TRBD1 (6 bases). Trimming cost V 6 bases and J 6 bases, with 18 bases left between them. There are 14 residues in the CDR3. Germline assignment: CDR1 KGHSH and CDR2 LQKENI. CDR3 region: CASSHGTLNSEQYF. CDR3 in DNA: TGTGCCAGCTCCCACGGGACACTAAATTCCGAGCAGTACTTC.

The rearrangement links TRBV18 to TRBJ2-3; no firm D call. Trimming pared 2 bases from V and 4 bases from J, leaving 10 bases between. The length of the CDR3 is 14 residues. Germline loops: CDR1 KGHSH, CDR2 LQKENI. The CDR3 here is CASSPNNNADTQYF. CDR3 nucleotides: TGTGCCAGCTCACCAAACAATAACGCAGATACGCAGTATTTT.

The V gene is TRBV3-1 (or the pseudogene TRBV3-2), the J gene TRBJ2-7; 8 bases agree with TRBD2. V lost 2 bases, J lost 6 bases, and 12 bases stayed unmatched. This CDR3 contains 16 residues. Germline V gene data show CDR1 as LGHDT and CDR2 as YNNKEL (reference sequence). The CDR3 sequence is CASSQTSGVPSSEQYF. The DNA of the CDR3 is TGTGCCAGCAGCCAAACTAGCGGAGTCCCCTCTAGCGAGCAGTACTTC.

V gene TRBV5-1 combines with J gene TRBJ1-2; tentative D call: TRBD1 (6 bases). The V end lost 0 bases, the J end lost 4 bases, and 16 bases lay between the germline ends. The CDR3 loop spans 16 amino acids. Germline CDR1 is SGHRS and CDR2 is YFSETQ. CDR3 sequence reads: CASSLAPRTGSYGYTF. CDR3 DNA: TGCGCCAGCAGCTTGGCCCCAAGAACAGGGAGCTATGGCTACACCTTC.

The chain has TRBV6-5 and TRBJ2-1; D remains ambiguous. From germline, CDR1 is MNHEY and CDR2 SVGAGI. The CDR3 totals 15 residues. Trimming took off 2 bases at V and 3 bases at J, with 11 bases between the two ends. As DNA, the CDR3 is TGTGCCAGCAGTTACGGGCAGCCTCTCTACAATGAGCAGTTCTTC. It codes for CASSYGQPLYNEQFF.

This chain joins TRBV12-3 or TRBV12-4 and TRBJ2-7, with D maybe TRBD1 (6 bases). CDR3 size: 13 residues. V lost 6 bases and J 8 bases, leaving 17 bases between the germline ends. The CDR3, as DNA: TGTGCCAGCAGCACAACAGGGCCCGGGAAGCAGTACTTC. It specifies CASSTTGPGKQYF.

The chain carries TRBV11-2 and TRBJ1-4, with D possibly TRBD1 on 6 matching bases. V was pared by 5 bases and J by 5 bases, with 18 bases between. The CDR3 runs to 16 residues. Per the germline V gene, CDR1 is SGHAT and CDR2 is FQNNGV. CDR3 residues: CASSVRIRGANEKLFF. CDR3 DNA sequence: TGTGCCAGCAGCGTACGCATCAGGGGCGCGAATGAAAAACTGTTTTTT.

The V and J genes are TRBV7-6 and TRBJ2-7; 8 bases align to TRBD2. Germline V gene lookup returns CDR1 SGHVS and CDR2 FNYEAQ. The CDR3 sequence is 17 residues long. V lost 0 bases, J lost 4 bases, and 11 bases stayed unmatched. Here the CDR3 reads CASSLAQPAGAPYEQYF. In DNA, the CDR3 is TGTGCCAGCAGCTTAGCCCAGCCAGCGGGAGCCCCTTACGAGCAGTACTTC.

This clone appeared a single time. This sequence joins TRBV5-1 and TRBJ1-5, with 9 nucleotides matching TRBD1. CDR1 SGHRS and CDR2 YFSETQ come from the germline V gene. The CDR3 runs 17 residues. The trim removed 0 bases at V and 2 bases at J, leaving 6 bases unmatched. The CDR3 DNA sequence: TGCGCCAGCAGCTTGGGACAGGGGGTCGATGGCAATCAGCCCCAGCATTTT. Translating it yields CASSLGQGVDGNQPQHF.

This chain uses TRBV6-5 with TRBJ2-2; D may be TRBD2 (5 bases). The germline V gene encodes CDR1 MNHEY and CDR2 SVGAGI. Trimming removed 8 bases at V and 3 bases at J, with 13 bases between. The CDR3 runs to 14 residues. Written as DNA, the CDR3 is TGTGCCAGCCAGTACGGGATTCACACCGGGGAGCTGTTTTTT. It yields the protein CASQYGIHTGELFF.

This clone showed up just a few times. The gene calls are TRBV19 and TRBJ1-1, with D tentatively TRBD1 (5 bases). This CDR3 has 14 amino acids. Trimming stripped 1 base from V and 0 bases from J, with 6 bases between. Germline V CDR1 and CDR2: LNHDA, SQIVND (reference sequence). CDR3 sequence: CASSIGGMNTEAFF. For the CDR3, the DNA is TGTGCCAGTAGTATAGGGGGCATGAACACTGAAGCTTTCTTT.

J is TRBJ1-1 and V is TRBV5-8; no definite D call. The CDR3 runs to 12 residues. Per germline, CDR1 SGHTS and CDR2 YDEGEE. V lost 7 bases and J lost 4, with 11 bases in between. CDR3 sequence (DNA): TGTGCCAGCGCCCGGGTCCGCACTGAAGCTTTCTTT. Its protein is CASARVRTEAFF.

This clone was detected ten times or more. The V gene is TRBV18, the J gene TRBJ2-2, with a weak D call TRBD2 (5 bases). V was shortened by 3 bases and J by 3 bases, with 14 bases between the two germline ends. Germline values: CDR1 KGHSH, CDR2 LQKENI. The CDR3 is made up of 16 amino acids. The CDR3 reads CASSPQGLPYTGELFF. For the CDR3, the DNA is TGTGCCAGCTCACCCCAAGGACTGCCCTACACCGGGGAGCTGTTTTTT.

V and J are TRBV6-6 and TRBJ1-6, with 10 nucleotides matching TRBD1. The CDR3 length is 16 residues. The J segment lost 5 bases and the V segment lost 5 bases, leaving 6 bases of the junction unmatched. Per germline, CDR1 MNHNY and CDR2 SVGAGI (reference sequence). CDR3 loop: CASSPGQGRDNSPLHF. The CDR3 coding sequence is TGTGCCAGCAGTCCGGGACAGGGGCGCGATAATTCACCCCTCCACTTT.

J is TRBJ1-2 and V is TRBV5-1, with TRBD1 identical over 11 bases. The junction had 5 bases not matched to a gene; V was cut back by 4 bases and J by 6 bases. The CDR3 is 14 amino acids. Germline CDR1 is SGHRS and CDR2 is YFSETQ. The CDR3 bases are TGCGCCAGCAGCAGACCGGGACAGGGGGATGGCTACACCTTC. Translated: CASSRPGQGDGYTF.

This chain uses TRBV5-5 with TRBJ1-6; tentatively, D is TRBD1 (5 bases). The CDR3 runs to 20 residues. Trimming removed 1 base from V and 0 bases from J, with 20 bases in between. The V gene's germline CDR1 is SGHKS and CDR2 YYEKEE (reference sequence). CDR3 protein: CASSLRQTKVLSSYNSPLHF. Written as DNA, the CDR3 is TGTGCCAGCAGCTTGCGACAGACCAAAGTACTGAGCTCCTATAATTCACCCCTCCACTTT.

This chain joins TRBV27 and TRBJ2-7, with 7 positions matching TRBD1. Germline CDR1 and CDR2: MNHEY and SMNVEV (reference sequence). The CDR3 totals 14 residues. After removal of 1 base from V and 3 bases from J, the junction contained 3 bases not matched to a gene. The chain's CDR3 is CASSLYGQVYEQYF. CDR3 coding DNA: TGTGCCAGCAGTTTATACGGACAGGTCTACGAGCAGTACTTC.

This chain links TRBV11-1 with TRBJ1-1, with D maybe TRBD1 (6 bases). V lost 1 base and J lost 0, with 9 bases in between. Germline V gene data show CDR1 as SGHAT and CDR2 as FQDESV (reference sequence). The CDR3 consists of 15 residues. Here the CDR3 DNA reads TGTGCCAGCAGCTTAGACGGGGGGCTGAACACTGAAGCTTTCTTT. Amino acid sequence: CASSLDGGLNTEAFF.

The rearrangement links TRBV7-2 to TRBJ1-6; D uncertain. The length of the CDR3 is 16 residues. V dropped 1 base and J dropped 1 base, with 8 bases sitting between them. Germline CDR1 is SGHTA and CDR2 is FQGNSA. As DNA, the CDR3 is TGTGCCAGCAGCTTAGTTGAGGTGTCCTATAATTCACCCCTCCACTTT. It yields the protein CASSLVEVSYNSPLHF.

The chain links TRBV24-1 to TRBJ2-2; 10 nucleotides line up with TRBD1. V lost 3 bases, J lost 4 bases, and 10 bases stayed unmatched. The germline V gene encodes CDR1 KGHDR and CDR2 SFDVKD. The CDR3 sequence is 18 residues long. CDR3 bases: TGTGCCACCAGTGATCCGTCGGGACAGGGGAGTGCCACCGGGGAGCTGTTTTTT. Translation gives CATSDPSGQGSATGELFF.

The chain couples TRBV6-5 to TRBJ1-5, with D perhaps TRBD1 (6 bases). Germline CDR1 reads MNHEY; CDR2 reads SVGAGI. Between the trimmed V and J ends, which lost 5 bases and 5 bases, there was a span of 16 bases. The CDR3 is 15 residues long. This CDR3 reads CASSPSTGMDQPQHF. The CDR3 DNA sequence: TGTGCCAGCAGTCCTTCAACAGGGATGGATCAGCCCCAGCATTTT.

The chain employs TRBV3-1 (or the pseudogene TRBV3-2) and TRBJ1-2; 8 bases are a match to TRBD1. Trimming at V came to 1 base and at J to 4 bases, leaving 14 bases not matched to a gene. CDR1 and CDR2 from the germline V gene are LGHDT and YNNKEL (reference sequence). There are 18 residues in the CDR3. The CDR3 loop is CASSQVFRQDRAFYGYTF. In DNA, the CDR3 is TGTGCCAGCAGCCAAGTTTTCCGGCAGGACAGGGCTTTCTATGGCTACACCTTC.

The chain carries TRBV7-9 and TRBJ2-7, with no clear D. The CDR3 length is 14 residues. Germline V gene data show CDR1 as SEHNR and CDR2 as FQNEAQ (reference sequence). Trimming removed 2 bases from V and 6 bases from J, with 14 bases in between. The CDR3 protein is CASSLIGPSAEQYF. Written as DNA, the CDR3 is TGTGCCAGCAGCTTAATTGGCCCCTCTGCCGAGCAGTACTTC.

V and J are TRBV6-5 and TRBJ2-5; no firm D call. From germline, CDR1 is MNHEY and CDR2 SVGAGI. CDR3 length: 11 amino acids. Trimming stripped 2 bases from V and 5 bases from J, with 3 bases between. The CDR3 region is CASSYRETQYF. The CDR3 region has the DNA TGTGCCAGCAGTTACCGGGAGACCCAGTACTTC.

The V gene is TRBV6-1, the J gene TRBJ2-7, with D possibly being TRBD1 (5 bases). This CDR3 is built from 16 residues. Germline lookup yields CDR1 MNHNS and CDR2 SASEGT. Trimming stripped 0 bases from V and 2 bases from J, with 14 bases between. For the CDR3, the DNA is TGTGCCAGCAGTGAAGCCTCAGGGAAGTACCCCTACGAGCAGTACTTC. As protein: CASSEASGKYPYEQYF.

The chain employs TRBV19 and TRBJ1-4; 10 nucleotides line up with TRBD1. V dropped 5 bases and J dropped 6; count of bases not matched to a gene: 6. This CDR3 spans 15 amino acids. The germline CDR1 and CDR2 sequences are LNHDA and SQIVND (reference sequence). This CDR3 is CASSRQGANYEKLFF. The CDR3 DNA sequence: TGTGCCAGTAGTCGACAGGGGGCAAATTATGAAAAACTGTTTTTT.

The chain recombines TRBV6-8 with TRBJ2-3, with 11 nucleotides matching TRBD2. V trimming: 3 bases; J trimming: 2 bases; junction bases outside the gene matches: 7. Germline V gene data show CDR1 as MNHGY and CDR2 as SAAAGT. CDR3 size: 17 residues. CDR3 amino acids: CASSYQGTSGLTDTQYF. The CDR3 DNA follows: TGTGCCAGCAGTTATCAGGGGACTAGCGGACTCACAGATACGCAGTATTTT.